The 17 T cell receptor beta chains given below trace back to one sample, sequenced in a study of control samples from healthy donors and cancer patients. Using immunoSEQ multiplex PCR, the repertoire was profiled, and TCRdb retains in-frame clones only, with some absent. The repertoire holds 90,000 or so clones, with around four fifths as singletons. The sample consisted of blood. The receptor source for this set is a man aged 25-40 years in good health.

The chain has TRBV5-6 and TRBJ2-3; 7 nucleotides match TRBD1. Germline CDR1 and CDR2: SGHDT and YYEEEE. With 4 bases clipped from V and 4 bases from J, the junction kept 9 bases outside the gene matches. This CDR3 comprises 15 residues. CDR3 protein: CASSEKQGLADTQYF. In DNA form, the CDR3 reads TGTGCCAGCAGCGAAAAACAGGGGTTGGCAGATACGCAGTATTTT.

This chain joins TRBV6-6 and TRBJ2-7; 9 nucleotides line up with TRBD1. Losses at the gene ends were 4 bases for V and 6 bases for J; bases not matched to a gene: 7. This CDR3 has 14 residues. Germline-derived CDR1 and CDR2 are MNHNY and SVGAGI (reference sequence). CDR3 loop: CASSSLGQGREQYF. For the CDR3, the DNA is TGTGCCAGCAGTTCTCTTGGACAGGGGCGCGAGCAGTACTTC.

The chain employs TRBV10-1 and TRBJ2-5; D is unclear. Germline V gene data show CDR1 as WNHNN and CDR2 as SYGVQD (reference sequence). V lost 3 bases to trimming and J lost 5 bases, with 16 bases between them. This CDR3 spans 15 amino acids. The CDR3 protein is CASSDHRGLGETQYF. CDR3 nucleotides: TGCGCCAGCAGTGACCATCGAGGTCTGGGGGAGACCCAGTACTTC.

This clone has a single count. This sample also contains other DNA sequences that code for the same CDR3. V and J are TRBV5-1 and TRBJ2-1; no firm D call. The CDR3 extends over 12 amino acids. The germline V and J ends were trimmed by 0 bases and 6 bases, with 4 bases remaining between them. The V gene's germline CDR1 is SGHRS and CDR2 YFSETQ. The CDR3 bases are TGCGCCAGCAGCTTGGGACTCAATGAGCAGTTCTTC. Translated: CASSLGLNEQFF.

This chain joins TRBV11-2 and TRBJ2-3; 7 bases agree with TRBD2. The germline V gene encodes CDR1 SGHAT and CDR2 FQNNGV. After removal of 1 base from V and 3 bases from J, the junction contained 7 bases not matched to a gene. There are 16 residues in the CDR3. The DNA for the CDR3 is TGTGCCAGCAGCTTAGTGGTGGGAGGGGTGACAGATACGCAGTATTTT. This sequence encodes CASSLVVGGVTDTQYF.

The J gene is TRBJ1-1, the V gene TRBV7-8, with a tentative D call TRBD1 (5 bases). The CDR3 is made up of 15 amino acids. Trimming took off 1 base at V and 2 bases at J, with 11 bases between the two ends. Germline V gene data show CDR1 as SGHVS and CDR2 as FQNEAQ. This CDR3 reads CASSLVQGGNTEAFF. CDR3 in DNA: TGTGCCAGCAGCTTAGTCCAGGGCGGCAACACTGAAGCTTTCTTT.

A word on this clone: At the DNA level, this CDR3 is encoded by other sequences in the same sample as well. The rearrangement links TRBV19 to TRBJ1-5, with unresolved D. The V end lost 5 bases, the J end lost 5 bases, and 7 bases lay between the germline ends. CDR1 LNHDA and CDR2 SQIVND come from the germline V gene (reference sequence). CDR3 length: 12 amino acids. DNA for the CDR3: TGTGCCAGTAGTTTTGGGGATCAGCCCCAGCATTTT. Its translation is CASSFGDQPQHF.

V gene TRBV28 combines with J gene TRBJ1-5; TRBD1 matches at 9 bases. Trimming at V came to 5 bases and at J to 5 bases, leaving 10 bases not matched to a gene. CDR1 MDHEN and CDR2 SYDVKM come from the germline V gene. CDR3 size: 16 residues. The CDR3 is CASSLTGRTGDQPQHF. In DNA form, the CDR3 reads TGTGCCAGCAGTCTGACAGGCAGGACAGGGGATCAGCCCCAGCATTTT.

The chain carries TRBV27 and TRBJ2-7; 7 bases are a match to TRBD2. The CDR3 has 15 residues. Germline V gene data show CDR1 as MNHEY and CDR2 as SMNVEV (reference sequence). Losses at the gene ends were 5 bases for V and 3 bases for J; bases not matched to a gene: 10. The CDR3 coding sequence is TGTGCCAGCAGTGCACGGGGGGACGGATTCTACGAGCAGTACTTC. The encoded protein is CASSARGDGFYEQYF.

The chain employs TRBV20-1 and TRBJ1-1, with no clear D. Trimming removed 4 bases from V and 6 bases from J, with 9 bases in between. There are 11 residues in the CDR3. Germline V gives CDR1 DFQATT, CDR2 SNEGSKA (reference sequence). CDR3: CSAKGIAEAFF. The CDR3 nucleotides are TGCAGTGCTAAAGGGATAGCTGAAGCTTTCTTT.

This sequence joins TRBV7-9 and TRBJ2-7, with 8 bases aligning to TRBD1. Germline V gene sequence: CDR1 SEHNR, CDR2 FQNEAQ (reference sequence). This CDR3 contains 15 residues. V was clipped by 1 base and J by 7 bases; unmatched bases: 9. As DNA, the CDR3 is TGTGCCAGCAGCTTAGGTAGGGCAGGGGGCGAAGAGCAGTACTTC. The encoded protein is CASSLGRAGGEEQYF. The entire variable domain, with the rest obtained from reference TRBV7-9 and TRBJ2-7, is as follows: DTGVSQNPRHKITKRGQNVTFRCDPISEHNRLYWYRQTLGQGPEFLTYFQNEAQLEKSRLLSDRFSAERPKGSFSTLEIQRTEQGDSAMYLCASSLGRAGGEEQYFGPGTRLTVT.

The gene calls are TRBV19 and TRBJ2-5; possibly TRBD1 for D (5 bases). CDR3 length: 14 residues. The ends were cut back, 3 bases at V and 3 bases at J, with 11 bases in the middle. Germline CDR1 reads LNHDA; CDR2 reads SQIVND (reference sequence). The CDR3 nucleotides are TGTGCCAGTAGTATCCCAGGGCTAAAAGAGACCCAGTACTTC. This translates into CASSIPGLKETQYF.

The V gene is TRBV5-6, the J gene TRBJ1-5, with D perhaps matching TRBD1 (5 bases). Germline CDR1 SGHDT, CDR2 YYEEEE. This CDR3 is 16 amino acids long. V shed 3 bases and J shed 0 bases, with 13 bases lying between them. The CDR3 coding sequence is TGTGCCAGCAGCTCGAGGCCGGGGGGTAGCAATCAGCCCCAGCATTTT. Amino acids: CASSSRPGGSNQPQHF.

V is TRBV5-8 and J is TRBJ1-1; D is unclear. Looked up from germline, CDR1 is SGHTS and CDR2 is YDEGEE. Trimming left V 0 bases short and J 4 bases short, with 7 bases between. The CDR3 runs 13 residues. The CDR3 DNA sequence: TGTGCCAGCAGCTTGGTTAGAACCACTGAAGCTTTCTTT. This codes for CASSLVRTTEAFF.

V gene TRBV19 combines with J gene TRBJ2-7; D is undetermined. Deletions cut 5 bases from V and 5 bases from J, with 16 bases between. Germline assignment: CDR1 LNHDA and CDR2 SQIVND (reference sequence). The CDR3 has 14 amino acids. The CDR3 bases are TGTGCCAGTAGTCCTCGGCCTCCCAGCCACGAGCAGTACTTC. Protein: CASSPRPPSHEQYF.

The chain joins TRBV6-2 or TRBV6-3 to TRBJ1-2; tentatively, D is TRBD1 (5 bases). In germline, CDR1 is MNHEY, CDR2 SVGEGT. With 3 bases removed from V and 4 bases from J, the gap between germline ends came to 15 bases. The CDR3 extends over 15 amino acids. CDR3 region: CASSYNKAGFYGYTF. The CDR3 bases are TGTGCCAGCAGTTATAACAAGGCAGGGTTCTATGGCTACACCTTC.

CDR3 region: CASSKQDRDNSPLHF. For the CDR3, the DNA is TGTGCCAGCAGTAAACAAGACAGAGATAATTCACCCCTCCACTTT. V and J are TRBV6-5 and TRBJ1-6, with D possibly TRBD1 on 5 matching bases. The germline V gene encodes CDR1 MNHEY and CDR2 SVGAGI. CDR3 length: 15 residues. Between the trimmed V and J ends, which lost 5 bases and 5 bases, there was a span of 13 bases.